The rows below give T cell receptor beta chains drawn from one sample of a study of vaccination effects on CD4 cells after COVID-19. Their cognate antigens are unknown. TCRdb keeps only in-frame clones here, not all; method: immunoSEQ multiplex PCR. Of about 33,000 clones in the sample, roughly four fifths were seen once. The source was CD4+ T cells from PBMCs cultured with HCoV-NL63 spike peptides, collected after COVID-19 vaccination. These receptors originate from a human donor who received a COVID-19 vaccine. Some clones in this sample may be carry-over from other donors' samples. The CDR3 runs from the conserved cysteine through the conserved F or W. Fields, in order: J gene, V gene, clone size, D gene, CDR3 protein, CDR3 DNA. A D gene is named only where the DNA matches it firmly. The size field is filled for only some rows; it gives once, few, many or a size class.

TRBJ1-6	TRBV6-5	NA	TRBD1	CASGSTGTGNSPLHF	TGTGCCAGCGGAAGTACCGGGACAGGGAATTCACCCCTCCACTTT
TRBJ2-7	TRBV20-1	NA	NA	CSASGVAVHHYEQYF	TGCAGTGCTAGTGGGGTAGCGGTCCACCACTACGAGCAGTACTTC
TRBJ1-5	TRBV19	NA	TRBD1	CASSIWDRNQPQHF	TGTGCCAGTAGTATCTGGGACAGAAATCAGCCCCAGCATTTT
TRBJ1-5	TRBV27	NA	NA	CASSFKGSDQPQHF	TGTGCCAGCAGTTTTAAGGGGTCCGATCAGCCCCAGCATTTT
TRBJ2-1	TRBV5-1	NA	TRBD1	CASSLDRGTEQFF	TGCGCCAGCAGCCTCGACAGGGGGACAGAGCAGTTCTTC
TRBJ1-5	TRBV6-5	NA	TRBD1	CASRTGSSSNQPQHF	TGTGCCAGCAGGACAGGGTCCTCTAGCAATCAGCCCCAGCATTTT
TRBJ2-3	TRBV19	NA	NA	CASRDYHSTDTQYF	TGTGCCAGTAGGGACTATCACAGCACAGATACGCAGTATTTT
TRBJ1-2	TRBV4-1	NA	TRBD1	CASSPSGTAYGYTF	TGCGCCAGCAGCCCCTCCGGGACAGCCTATGGCTACACCTTC
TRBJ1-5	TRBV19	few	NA	CASSLYLNQPQHF	TGTGCCAGTAGTCTTTATCTGAATCAGCCCCAGCATTTT
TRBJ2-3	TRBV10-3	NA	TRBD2	CAISGGGGATDTQYF	TGTGCCATCAGTGGAGGCGGGGGGGCTACAGATACGCAGTATTTT
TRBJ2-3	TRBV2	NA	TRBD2	CASSDLRGGRDTQYF	TGTGCCAGCAGTGATTTGCGGGGGGGCCGAGATACGCAGTATTTT
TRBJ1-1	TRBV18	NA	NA	CASSQVGSTEAFF	TGTGCCAGCTCACAGGTGGGGAGCACTGAAGCTTTCTTT
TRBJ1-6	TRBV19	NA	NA	CASSTSGTINSPLHF	TGTGCCAGTAGTACATCCGGGACGATAAATTCACCCCTCCACTTT
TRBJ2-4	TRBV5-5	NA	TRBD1	CAGSTGQVAKNIQYF	TGTGCCGGCAGCACAGGACAGGTGGCCAAAAACATTCAGTACTTC
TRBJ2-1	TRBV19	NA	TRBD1	CASSGVGGTGYNEQFF	TGTGCCAGTAGTGGCGTGGGCGGGACAGGGTACAATGAGCAGTTCTTC
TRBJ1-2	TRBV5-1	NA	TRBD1	CASSQDRVNYGYTF	TGCGCCAGCAGCCAAGACAGGGTTAACTATGGCTACACCTTC
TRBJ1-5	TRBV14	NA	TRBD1	CASSPQGAGNQPQHF	TGTGCCAGCAGCCCCCAGGGGGCCGGCAATCAGCCCCAGCATTTT
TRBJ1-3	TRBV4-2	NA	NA	CASSYYLQGSGNTIYF	TGTGCCAGCAGCTACTACCTACAGGGAAGTGGAAACACCATATATTTT
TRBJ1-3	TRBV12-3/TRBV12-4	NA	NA	CASRLGGNTIYF	TGTGCCAGCCGCTTAGGGGGAAACACCATATATTTT
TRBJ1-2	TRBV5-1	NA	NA	CASSLVPPGNYGYTF	TGCGCCAGCAGCTTGGTTCCTCCGGGGAACTATGGCTACACCTTC
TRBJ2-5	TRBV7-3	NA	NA	CASSLSGLGETQYF	TGTGCCAGCAGCTTATCTGGGTTGGGAGAGACCCAGTACTTC
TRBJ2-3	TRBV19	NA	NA	CASSIKGADTQYF	TGTGCCAGTAGTATCAAGGGTGCGGATACGCAGTATTTT
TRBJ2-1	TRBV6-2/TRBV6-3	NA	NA	CASSSITFFPSYNEQFF	TGTGCCAGCAGTTCTATAACCTTCTTCCCCTCCTACAATGAGCAGTTCTTC
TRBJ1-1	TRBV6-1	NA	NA	CASSGWEQQIYANTEAFF	TGTGCCAGCAGTGGGTGGGAACAGCAAATTTATGCAAACACTGAAGCTTTCTTT
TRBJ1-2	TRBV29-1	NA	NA	CSVEDKNYGYTF	TGCAGCGTTGAAGACAAGAACTATGGCTACACCTTC
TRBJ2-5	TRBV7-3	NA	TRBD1	CASSLNRGETQYF	TGTGCCAGCAGCTTAAACAGGGGAGAGACCCAGTACTTC
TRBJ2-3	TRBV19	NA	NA	CASSSDTSDTQYF	TGTGCCAGTAGCTCGGACACATCAGATACGCAGTATTTT
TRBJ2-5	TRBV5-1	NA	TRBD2	CASSLYTLAGGPRETQYF	TGCGCCAGCAGCTTGTATACCCTAGCGGGGGGACCACGGGAGACCCAGTACTTC
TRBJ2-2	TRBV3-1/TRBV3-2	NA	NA	CASRRQNTGELFF	TGTGCCAGCAGAAGACAGAACACCGGGGAGCTGTTTTTT
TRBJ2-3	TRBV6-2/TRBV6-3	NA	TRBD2	CASSYWGGSTDTQYF	TGTGCCAGCAGTTACTGGGGGGGAAGCACAGATACGCAGTATTTT
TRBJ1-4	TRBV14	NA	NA	CASSQDSAWGLGEKLFF	TGTGCCAGCAGCCAAGATTCGGCCTGGGGGCTGGGGGAAAAACTGTTTTTT
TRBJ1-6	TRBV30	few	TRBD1	CAWSVIRGPPFDSPLHF	TGTGCCTGGAGTGTAATCAGGGGGCCACCCTTCGATTCACCCCTCCACTTT
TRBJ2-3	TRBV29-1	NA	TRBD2	CSATPSGGRGDTQYF	TGCAGCGCGACTCCGAGCGGGGGGCGGGGAGATACGCAGTATTTT
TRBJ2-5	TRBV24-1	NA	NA	CATSDPSGGQETQYF	TGTGCCACCAGTGACCCCTCTGGGGGCCAAGAGACCCAGTACTTC
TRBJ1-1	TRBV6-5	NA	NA	CASSRQQNTEAFF	TGTGCCAGCAGTCGACAGCAAAACACTGAAGCTTTCTTT
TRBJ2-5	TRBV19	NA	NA	CASSTRQPETQYF	TGTGCCAGTAGTACCCGACAGCCGGAGACCCAGTACTTC
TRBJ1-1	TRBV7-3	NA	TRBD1	CASSPQGRDEAFF	TGTGCCAGCAGCCCACAGGGGCGGGATGAAGCTTTCTTT
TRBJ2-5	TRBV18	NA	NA	CASSQDFQETQYF	TGTGCCAGCTCACAGGACTTCCAAGAGACCCAGTACTTC
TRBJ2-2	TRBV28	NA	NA	CASSFGTGELFF	TGTGCCAGCAGTTTTGGGACCGGGGAGCTGTTTTTT
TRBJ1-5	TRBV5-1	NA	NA	CASSLLGTRGQPQHF	TGCGCCAGCAGCTTGTTGGGGACCCGCGGCCAGCCCCAGCATTTT
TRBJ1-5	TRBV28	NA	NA	CASSSSALYQPQHF	TGTGCCAGCAGTTCCTCAGCTCTTTATCAGCCCCAGCATTTT
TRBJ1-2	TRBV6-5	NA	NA	CASEYVGGYTF	TGTGCCAGCGAATACGTGGGTGGCTACACCTTC
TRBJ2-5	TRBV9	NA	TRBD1	CASSPQGVGYQETQYF	TGTGCCAGCAGCCCCCAGGGGGTGGGCTACCAAGAGACCCAGTACTTC
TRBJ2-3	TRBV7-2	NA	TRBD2	CASSRYGGAGDTQYF	TGTGCCAGCAGCCGCTACGGGGGGGCTGGAGATACGCAGTATTTT
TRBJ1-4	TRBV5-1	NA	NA	CASSPGVNEKLFF	TGCGCCAGCAGCCCGGGCGTAAATGAAAAACTGTTTTTT
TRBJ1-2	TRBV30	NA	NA	CAWSQGKGGYTF	TGTGCCTGGAGCCAGGGGAAGGGTGGCTACACCTTC
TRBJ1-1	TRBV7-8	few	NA	CASSPQGQGAFF	TGTGCCAGCAGCCCTCAGGGGCAGGGGGCTTTCTTT
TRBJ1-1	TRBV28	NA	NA	CASSFPDGGNTEAFF	TGTGCCAGCAGTTTCCCGGACGGGGGGAACACTGAAGCTTTCTTT
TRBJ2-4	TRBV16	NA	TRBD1	CASSQSLEQGSAKNIQYF	TGTGCCAGCAGCCAATCCTTGGAACAGGGGTCCGCCAAAAACATTCAGTACTTC
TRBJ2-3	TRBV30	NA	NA	CAWSRGQRGHTDTQYF	TGTGCCTGGAGTAGGGGACAGCGGGGACACACAGATACGCAGTATTTT
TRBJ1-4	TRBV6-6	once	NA	CASSPQGYSEKLFF	TGTGCCAGCAGTCCCCAGGGGTACAGTGAAAAACTGTTTTTT
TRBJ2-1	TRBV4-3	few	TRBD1	CASSRPGTGGSNEQFF	TGCGCCAGCAGCCGGCCCGGGACAGGGGGTAGTAATGAGCAGTTCTTC
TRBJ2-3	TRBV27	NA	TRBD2	CASSTLTSGGPDTQYF	TGTGCCAGCAGTACCCTGACTAGCGGGGGCCCAGATACGCAGTATTTT
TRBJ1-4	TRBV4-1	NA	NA	CASSPPWGRGTNEKLFF	TGCGCCAGCAGCCCCCCTTGGGGCAGGGGAACTAATGAAAAACTGTTTTTT